This T cell receptor (beta chain) originates from a study of blood T cell repertoires in COVID-19. This CDR3 has 11 amino acids. Trimming took 5 bases from V and 4 from J, leaving 4 bases between them. CDR1 SGHAT and CDR2 FQNNGV come from the germline V gene. Some clones are missing from TCRdb's copy, which holds only in-frame ones; the method was immunoSEQ multiplex PCR. The sample has roughly 190,000 clones; 85% to 90% are singletons. The receptor was derived from a man aged 35 to 55 with active or convalescent COVID-19. The sample taken for sequencing was peripheral blood. This chain joins TRBV11-2 and TRBJ2-3; no clear D. CDR3 residues: CASSRSDTQYF. The CDR3 DNA sequence: TGTGCCAGCAGCCGGTCAGATACGCAGTATTTT.